This T cell receptor (beta chain) was profiled in a study of blood T cell repertoires in COVID-19. Overall study context: There were acute and convalescent COVID-19 samples, and they came from the United States, Italy and Spain. T cells, B-cell-depleted T cells, or PBMCs provided the cDNA or gDNA that served as material.

Per the original methods: Using reference gene primer amplification, nucleated cell counts were estimated. The method was immunoSEQ multiplex PCR; TCRdb's version includes in-frame clones alone and lacks a portion of them. D and trimming were read from the DNA, whereas the V and J calls and clone size are those reported in that table. Of 85,000 to 100,000 clones listed, 80% to 90% are singletons. The CDR3 has 12 amino acids. V shed 6 bases and J shed 3 bases, with 9 bases lying between them. This TCR was sampled from a man aged 55 to 70 with acute or convalescent COVID-19. The chain uses TRBV12-3 or TRBV12-4 and TRBJ2-7; a possible D gene is TRBD2 (6 bases). Source material: peripheral blood. CDR3 nucleotides: TGTGCCAGCAGAGGGCGGGGCTACGAGCAGTACTTC. Translated, it gives CASRGRGYEQYF.